Below are 32 T cell receptor beta chains sequenced from a single sample in a study of cytomegalovirus exposure and HLA in healthy donors. The PCR made use of 60 Vbeta and 13 Jbeta primers. TCRdb's copy holds only in-frame clones and misses some; the assay was immunoSEQ multiplex PCR. Of roughly 99,000 clones in the sample, around 80% were seen once. Sequenced sample: PBMCs. The receptors stem from a man aged 55-75 years in good health and CMV-seropositive.

The chain combines TRBV28 with TRBJ1-2, with TRBD1 as a possible D gene (6 bases). Trimming took off 5 bases at V and 5 bases at J, with 15 bases between the two ends. This CDR3 has 14 residues. Germline V gives CDR1 MDHEN, CDR2 SYDVKM. CDR3 nucleotides: TGTGCCAGCAGTCCCAGGGGCGCCGGATATGGCTACACCTTC. It specifies CASSPRGAGYGYTF.

A word on this clone: Other DNA sequences in the sample encode the same CDR3. V gene TRBV19 combines with J gene TRBJ2-7; 9 bases are a match to TRBD1. The CDR3 contains 16 residues. J was trimmed by 2 bases and V by 4 bases; bases with no gene match: 9. Germline values: CDR1 LNHDA, CDR2 SQIVND (reference sequence). CDR3 DNA: TGTGCCAGTAGTACCACAGGGGGCCGAATTCCCTACGAGCAGTACTTC. Its protein product is CASSTTGGRIPYEQYF. Drawing the rest from reference TRBV19 and TRBJ2-7, the complete variable domain is DGGITQSPKYLFRKEGQNVTLSCEQNLNHDAMYWYRQDPGQGLRLIYYSQIVNDFQKGDIAEGYSVSREKKESFPLTVTSAQKNPTAFYLCASSTTGGRIPYEQYFGPGTRLTVT.

Only a few counts were recorded for this clone. The V gene is TRBV6-5, the J gene TRBJ1-2; TRBD1 matches at 9 bases. CDR1 and CDR2 from the germline V gene are MNHEY and SVGAGI. The CDR3 runs 15 residues. V was clipped by 3 bases and J by 7 bases; unmatched bases: 9. The CDR3 coding sequence is TGTGCCAGCAGTTATACAGGGGGCGCAGAAAGTGGCTACACCTTC. Translated: CASSYTGGAESGYTF.

The chain recombines TRBV5-1 with TRBJ2-3, with 7 bases fitting TRBD1. This CDR3 has 14 residues. Germline loops: CDR1 SGHRS, CDR2 YFSETQ. V dropped 0 bases and J dropped 8; count of bases not matched to a gene: 6. CDR3 sequence: CASSLGQGGGTQYF. The DNA for the CDR3 is TGCGCCAGCAGCTTGGGACAGGGTGGAGGTACGCAGTATTTT.

This rearrangement joins TRBV27 to TRBJ1-2, with D perhaps TRBD1 (5 bases). Trimming took 3 bases from V and 4 from J, leaving 9 bases between them. The CDR3 is 13 residues long. CDR1 MNHEY and CDR2 SMNVEV come from the germline V gene (reference sequence). CDR3 nucleotides: TGTGCCAGCAGTTTCTGGGGCGGCTATGGCTACACCTTC. This encodes CASSFWGGYGYTF.

V is TRBV11-1 and J is TRBJ1-4, with TRBD1 matching over 7 bases. V gave up 2 bases and J gave up 14 bases; unmatched junction bases: 11. Germline V gene lookup returns CDR1 SGHAT and CDR2 FQDESV (reference sequence). The CDR3 covers 14 residues. The CDR3 bases are TGTGCCAGCAGCTTATTTTTGACAGGGTTGGGTCTGTTTTTT. Encoded protein: CASSLFLTGLGLFF.

The rearrangement uses TRBV5-4 and TRBJ2-6; maybe TRBD1 (5 bases). V lost 0 bases, J lost 0 bases, and 7 bases lay in between. CDR3 size: 16 residues. The germline V gene has CDR1 SGHNT and CDR2 YYREEE (reference sequence). The CDR3 nucleotides read TGTGCCAGCAGCTTGGATCAGGGCTCTGGGGCCAACGTCCTGACTTTC. Residues: CASSLDQGSGANVLTF. Filled out from reference TRBV5-4 and TRBJ2-6, the complete variable domain reads ETGVTQSPTHLIKTRGQQVTLRCSSQSGHNTVSWYQQALGQGPQFIFQYYREEENGRGNFPPRFSGLQFPNYSSELNVNALELDDSALYLCASSLDQGSGANVLTFGAGSRLTVL.

Remarks on this clone: One junction end does not reproduce the germline sequence, and a read error may be involved. J is TRBJ2-2 and V is TRBV7-7; TRBD2 agrees at 8 bases. CDR3 length: 17 amino acids. The germline V gene has CDR1 SSHAT and CDR2 FNYEAQ (reference sequence). CDR3 nucleotide sequence: TGTGCTAGCAGCCCGCCCGGGAGGGTGGAGGACACCGGGGAGCTGTTTTTT. Translating gives CASSPPGRVEDTGELFF.

The J gene is TRBJ2-5, the V gene TRBV9; 9 bases are a match to TRBD2. This CDR3 contains 17 residues. V was pared by 3 bases and J by 2 bases, with 11 bases of the junction left unmatched. Germline assignment: CDR1 SGDLS and CDR2 YYNGEE. CDR3 coding DNA: TGTGCCAGCAGCGGTCTAGCGGGGTATTCTTCACAAGAGACCCAGTACTTC. This sequence encodes CASSGLAGYSSQETQYF.

The rearrangement uses TRBV7-6 and TRBJ2-7; 11 bases map to TRBD2. CDR1 and CDR2 from the germline V gene are SGHVS and FNYEAQ. This CDR3 comprises 15 residues. J lost 1 base, V lost 5 bases, and 4 bases had no gene match. The CDR3 DNA sequence: TGTGCCAGCAGCCCACTAGCGGGGGCATCCTACGAGCAGTACTTC. Its translation: CASSPLAGASYEQYF.

CDR3 region: CASSPAGGWETQYF. Here the CDR3 DNA reads TGTGCCAGCAGCCCTGCGGGGGGCTGGGAGACCCAGTACTTC. The J gene is TRBJ2-5, the V gene TRBV25-1; 8 bases agree with TRBD2. The germline gives CDR1 MGHDK, CDR2 SYGVNS. The CDR3 covers 14 residues. Germline trimming cut 6 bases from V and 5 bases from J; bases unmatched to any gene: 8.

The rearrangement uses TRBV7-9 and TRBJ2-7; TRBD2 agrees at 7 bases. Germline V gene data show CDR1 as SEHNR and CDR2 as FQNEAQ (reference sequence). This CDR3 contains 12 residues. As DNA, the CDR3 is TGTTCCTCCCATGGGGGGGGATGGGAGCAGTACTTC. This sequence encodes CSSHGGGWEQYF.

The chain links TRBV5-1 to TRBJ2-2; 7 bases match TRBD1. The CDR3 extends over 16 amino acids. V gave up 4 bases and J gave up 5 bases; unmatched junction bases: 11. CDR1 and CDR2 from the germline V gene are SGHRS and YFSETQ. CDR3 sequence reads: CASSPAGTVLTGELFF. The CDR3 DNA reads TGCGCCAGCAGCCCGGCCGGGACAGTACTAACCGGGGAGCTGTTTTTT.

The chain links TRBV9 to TRBJ2-2; weak D call: TRBD1 (6 bases). Trimming removed 1 base at V and 0 bases at J, with 10 bases between. This CDR3 is 16 amino acids long. Looked up from germline, CDR1 is SGDLS and CDR2 is YYNGEE. CDR3 protein: CASSVFQGPNTGELFF. CDR3 coding DNA: TGTGCCAGCAGCGTATTTCAGGGGCCGAACACCGGGGAGCTGTTTTTT.

The rearrangement links TRBV7-6 to TRBJ2-7; 7 nucleotides match TRBD1. CDR1 is SGHVS and CDR2 is FNYEAQ in the germline V gene. The CDR3 is made up of 16 amino acids. Unmatched junction bases numbered 9, after V lost 0 bases and J lost 4 bases. Here the CDR3 reads CASSLAPLQGIYEQYF. For the CDR3, the DNA is TGTGCCAGCAGCTTAGCGCCTTTACAGGGGATTTACGAGCAGTACTTC.

The chain combines TRBV5-4 with TRBJ2-1; possibly TRBD1 for D (5 bases). Deletions cut 1 base from V and 4 bases from J, with 12 bases between. The CDR3 is 15 residues long. The germline V gene encodes CDR1 SGHNT and CDR2 YYREEE (reference sequence). Written as DNA, the CDR3 is TGTGCCAGCAGCTTGAATTTAGCAGGGTACAATGAGCAGTTCTTC. Encoded protein: CASSLNLAGYNEQFF.

The chain couples TRBV5-4 to TRBJ2-7; TRBD1 agrees at 9 bases. This CDR3 contains 14 residues. Losses at the gene ends were 2 bases for V and 1 base for J; bases not matched to a gene: 1. Germline assignment: CDR1 SGHNT and CDR2 YYREEE (reference sequence). The CDR3 protein is CASSFGTGSYEQYF. Written as DNA, the CDR3 is TGTGCCAGCAGCTTCGGGACAGGGTCCTACGAGCAGTACTTC.

This clone was counted a few times. The CDR3 nucleotides read TGCGCCAGCAGCGTGACCGGGACATACAATGAAAAACTGTTTTTT. Translating gives CASSVTGTYNEKLFF. The genes are TRBV5-1 and TRBJ1-4, with D perhaps matching TRBD1 (6 bases). Germline values: CDR1 SGHRS, CDR2 YFSETQ. The ends were cut back, 4 bases at V and 5 bases at J, with 15 bases in the middle. This CDR3 region has 15 residues. Variable domain in full (rest from reference TRBV5-1 and TRBJ1-4): KAGVTQTPRYLIKTRGQQVTLSCSPISGHRSVSWYQQTPGQGLQFLFEYFSETQRNKGNFPGRFSGRQFSNSRSEMNVSTLELGDSALYLCASSVTGTYNEKLFFGSGTQLSVL.

The J gene is TRBJ1-4, the V gene TRBV7-2, with D maybe TRBD1 (6 bases). The CDR3 sequence is 15 residues long. Per the germline V gene, CDR1 is SGHTA and CDR2 is FQGNSA. The V end lost 4 bases, the J end lost 6 bases, and 15 bases lay between the germline ends. CDR3 amino acids: CASSSRGGRYEKLFF. As DNA, the CDR3 is TGTGCCAGCAGCTCTCGGGGGGGCAGATATGAAAAACTGTTTTTT.

This sequence joins TRBV6-4 and TRBJ1-4; 9 bases fit TRBD1. Germline values: CDR1 MRHNA, CDR2 SNTAGT. This CDR3 spans 17 amino acids. V lost 5 bases, J lost 6 bases, and 13 bases stayed unmatched. CDR3 bases: TGTGCCAGCAGTCCCGGGACAGGGACTCTTTGGGATGAAAAACTGTTTTTT. Protein sequence: CASSPGTGTLWDEKLFF.

The rearrangement links TRBV28 to TRBJ1-2; D is unresolved. This CDR3 region has 17 residues. Germline V gene lookup returns CDR1 MDHEN and CDR2 SYDVKM. V lost 2 bases and J lost 0, with 16 bases in between. Here the CDR3 DNA reads TGTGCCAGCAGTTTAGTTGGCACAGAGCTTACTAACTATGGCTACACCTTC. The encoded protein is CASSLVGTELTNYGYTF.

The chain employs TRBV5-1 and TRBJ2-5, with 10 nucleotides matching TRBD2. Trimming removed 2 bases from V and 5 bases from J; junction bases left unmatched: 6. In germline, CDR1 is SGHRS, CDR2 YFSETQ. The CDR3 length is 15 residues. DNA for the CDR3: TGCGCCAGCAGCTTACTAGCGGGGTCATTGGAGACCCAGTACTTC. This gives the protein CASSLLAGSLETQYF.

V is TRBV2 and J is TRBJ2-3, with a possible D match to TRBD2 (5 bases). Deletions cut 2 bases from V and 9 bases from J, with 15 bases between. Per the germline V gene, CDR1 is SNHLY and CDR2 is FYNNEI. The CDR3 length is 14 residues. As DNA, the CDR3 is TGTGCCAGCAGTGAATTGGGAGTGGTGGGGACGCAGTATTTT. Translation: CASSELGVVGTQYF.

V gene TRBV5-1 combines with J gene TRBJ2-5; D perhaps matches TRBD2 (5 bases). The ends were cut back, 3 bases at V and 4 bases at J, with 16 bases in the middle. Germline CDR1 and CDR2: SGHRS and YFSETQ. CDR3 length: 15 residues. The CDR3 nucleotides are TGCGCCAGCAGCTCCCGGCGGGTCCAGCTAGAGACCCAGTACTTC. Residues: CASSSRRVQLETQYF.

This chain connects TRBV30 to TRBJ2-6, with TRBD1 as a possible D gene (5 bases). Germline V gene sequence: CDR1 GTSNPN, CDR2 SVGIG (reference sequence). V lost 3 bases, J lost 0 bases, and 15 bases lay in between. There are 17 residues in the CDR3. CDR3 region: CAWSRRAQTSGANVLTF. The CDR3, as DNA: TGTGCCTGGAGCCGCAGGGCCCAAACCTCTGGGGCCAACGTCCTGACTTTC.

The genes are TRBV28 and TRBJ2-1, with 8 positions matching TRBD1. The germline V gene has CDR1 MDHEN and CDR2 SYDVKM. The length of the CDR3 is 17 residues. V lost 5 bases and J lost 0; bases outside the gene matches: 9. CDR3 region: CASSGDQGALSYNEQFF. The CDR3, as DNA: TGTGCCAGCAGTGGGGACCAGGGGGCTCTCTCCTACAATGAGCAGTTCTTC.

The chain joins TRBV11-2 to TRBJ2-5, with 9 bases lining up with TRBD1. Germline CDR1 is SGHAT and CDR2 is FQNNGV. The V gene end was trimmed by 4 bases and the J gene end by 4 bases; junction bases not matched to a gene: 4. The CDR3 runs to 14 residues. The DNA of the CDR3 is TGTGCCAGCAGCTCGGGGACAGGGATAGAGACCCAGTACTTC. Protein sequence: CASSSGTGIETQYF.

The chain employs TRBV7-8 and TRBJ1-2; D is perhaps TRBD1 (5 bases). The V gene's germline CDR1 is SGHVS and CDR2 FQNEAQ. Trimming removed 1 base from V and 4 bases from J, with 10 bases in between. CDR3 length: 14 amino acids. The DNA of the CDR3 is TGTGCCAGCAGCTTAGGGACATTTGGCTATGGCTACACCTTC. This codes for CASSLGTFGYGYTF.

This clone came up a few times. The V call is TRBV6-6, the J call TRBJ1-5; D might be TRBD1 (5 bases). The CDR3 sequence is 16 residues long. Germline V lookup: CDR1 MNHNY, CDR2 SVGAGI (reference sequence). Trimming removed 6 bases at V and 3 bases at J, with 18 bases between. The DNA for the CDR3 is TGTGCCAGCAGGCCTTGGGGAGGGGACCCCAATCAGCCCCAGCATTTT. This translates into CASRPWGGDPNQPQHF.

The chain joins TRBV5-5 to TRBJ2-6; the D gene is possibly TRBD1 (6 bases). The CDR3 covers 20 residues. The germline CDR1 and CDR2 sequences are SGHKS and YYEKEE (reference sequence). Between the trimmed V and J ends, which lost 0 bases and 4 bases, there was a span of 23 bases. Here the CDR3 DNA reads TGTGCCAGCAGCTTGGCCTTGTTGCCAGGACAGAAACCCGGGGCCAACGTCCTGACTTTC. It is translated as CASSLALLPGQKPGANVLTF.

This clone was counted a few times. The chain links TRBV2 to TRBJ2-7; TRBD1 agrees at 7 bases. In germline, CDR1 is SNHLY, CDR2 FYNNEI. Germline trimming cut 8 bases from V and 2 bases from J; bases unmatched to any gene: 3. The CDR3 sequence is 12 residues long. CDR3 sequence (DNA): TGTGCCAGCGGACAGGCTCCCTACGAGCAGTACTTC. Protein sequence: CASGQAPYEQYF.

For the CDR3, the DNA is TGTGCCAGCAGCCTATGGGGGGGCACGCAGACCCAGTACTTC. Its protein product is CASSLWGGTQTQYF. V usage is TRBV9 and J usage is TRBJ2-5; a weak D match, TRBD2 (7 bases). Germline CDR1 reads SGDLS; CDR2 reads YYNGEE. The CDR3 is 14 amino acids. Between the trimmed V and J ends, which lost 4 bases and 6 bases, there was a span of 16 bases.